This T cell receptor beta chain was obtained from a study of cytomegalovirus exposure and HLA in healthy donors. Study observations and caveats: Follow-up analysis later connected one missense variant in DCLRE1C with trimming of TCR beta V- and J-genes. Confirmation in vitro established that a few CMV-associated chains were specific for CMV antigens.

Notes on this clone: Its antigen is not identified.

Looked up from germline, CDR1 is MGHRA and CDR2 is YSYEKL. J lost 3 bases, V lost 1 base, and 4 bases had no gene match. The CDR3 covers 15 residues. The PCR contained 60 Vbeta and 13 Jbeta primers. Here immunoSEQ multiplex PCR was the method, and the copy in TCRdb shows in-frame clones only, minus some. The data show around 190,000 clones, around 67% seen once. The receptor comes from a woman between 25 and 40 years old in good health and CMV-seropositive. This chain joins TRBV4-1 and TRBJ1-1; 8 positions agree with TRBD1. Sample: PBMCs. CDR3 amino acids: CASSQGDRGYTEAFF. DNA of the CDR3: TGCGCCAGCAGCCAAGGCGACAGGGGATACACTGAAGCTTTCTTT.